This paragraph covers one TCR beta chain sequence. Participants were placed into cohorts based on the clinical history they reported. Original processing notes: Using reference gene primer amplification, nucleated cell counts were estimated. Profiled with immunoSEQ multiplex PCR; TCRdb holds only in-frame clones, not every one. V, J and clone size were drawn from that table, and D and trimming were deduced from the DNA. This repertoire shows over 250,000 clones, approximately 90% found once; its top ten account for approximately 3%. The data were taken from a study of blood T cell repertoires in COVID-19. Turning to the study itself: Donors in the United States, Italy and Spain gave samples during acute or convalescent COVID-19. PBMCs, B-cell-depleted T cells, or T cells were the source of the cDNA or gDNA that made up the material.

The CDR3 loop spans 19 amino acids. V lost 6 bases and J lost 3; bases outside the gene matches: 12. From germline, CDR1 is KGHSH and CDR2 LQKENI. The receptor's source is a woman in her forties or fifties who had recovered from COVID-19. The sample comprised PBMCs or T cells enriched from blood (not recorded which). The V and J genes are TRBV18 and TRBJ1-6; TRBD1 matches 12 bases. The CDR3 spells CASSLGQGAGAGYNSPLHF. For the CDR3, the DNA is TGTGCCAGCTCCCTGGGACAGGGGGCGGGAGCGGGCTATAATTCACCCCTCCACTTT.